Sequencing of this TCR beta chain was carried out in a study of control samples from healthy donors and cancer patients. Using immunoSEQ multiplex PCR, the repertoire was profiled, and TCRdb retains in-frame clones only, with some absent. Seen here are approximately 140,000 clones, roughly 94% observed once, and the top ten hold about an eighth. The junction had 7 bases not matched to a gene; V was cut back by 2 bases and J by 4 bases. The germline CDR1 and CDR2 sequences are SGHRS and YFSETQ. This CDR3 is built from 15 residues. The receptor was isolated from a man aged 40-49 years in good health. V is TRBV5-1 and J is TRBJ1-1; 8 nucleotides agree with TRBD1. The source material was blood. The CDR3: CASSLGQGGGTEAFF. The CDR3 DNA is TGCGCCAGCAGCTTAGGACAGGGTGGGGGCACTGAAGCTTTCTTT.